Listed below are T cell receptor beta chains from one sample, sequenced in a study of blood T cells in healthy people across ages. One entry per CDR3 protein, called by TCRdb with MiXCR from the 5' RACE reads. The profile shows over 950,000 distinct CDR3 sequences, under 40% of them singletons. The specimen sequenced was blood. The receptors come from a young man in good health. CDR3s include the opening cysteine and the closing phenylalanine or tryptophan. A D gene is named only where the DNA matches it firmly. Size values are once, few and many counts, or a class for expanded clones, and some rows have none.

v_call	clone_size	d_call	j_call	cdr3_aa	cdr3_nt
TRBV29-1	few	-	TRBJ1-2	CSVEGPDGYTF	TGCAGCGTTGAGGGGCCTGATGGCTACACCTTC
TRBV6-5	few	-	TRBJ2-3	CASSYISSASTDTQYF	TGTGCCAGCAGTTACATTTCGTCGGCGAGCACAGATACGCAGTATTTT
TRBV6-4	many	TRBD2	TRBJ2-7	CASSVAGGSYNEQYF	TGTGCCAGCAGTGTAGCGGGGGGCTCCTACAATGAGCAGTACTTC
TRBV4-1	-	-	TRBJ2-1	CASSQDQGPQRGIYNEQFF	TGCGCCAGCAGCCAAGATCAGGGGCCCCAGCGGGGTATCTACAATGAGCAGTTCTTC
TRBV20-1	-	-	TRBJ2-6	CSAVPQTGSSGANVLTF	TGCAGTGCTGTCCCCCAGACGGGAAGCTCTGGGGCCAACGTCCTGACTTTC
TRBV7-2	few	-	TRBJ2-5	CASSLGLHEAQYF	TGTGCCAGCAGCTTAGGGCTACACGAGGCCCAGTACTTC
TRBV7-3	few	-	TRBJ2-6	CASSFLNRGANVLTF	TGTGCCAGCAGCTTTCTCAACCGTGGGGCCAACGTCCTGACTTTC
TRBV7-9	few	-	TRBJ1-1	CASSHPSDGGDTEAFF	TGTGCCAGCAGCCACCCATCGGACGGGGGTGACACTGAAGCTTTCTTT
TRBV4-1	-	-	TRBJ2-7	CASSHPNSPYEQYF	TGCGCCAGCAGCCACCCAAACTCCCCCTACGAGCAGTACTTC
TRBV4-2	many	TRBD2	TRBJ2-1	CASTGTSGISSYNEQFF	TGTGCCAGTACCGGGACTAGCGGGATTTCCTCCTACAATGAGCAGTTCTTC
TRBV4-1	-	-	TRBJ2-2	CASSKIPLSDTGELFF	TGCGCCAGCAGCAAAATCCCCCTTAGCGACACCGGGGAGCTGTTTTTT
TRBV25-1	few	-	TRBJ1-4	CASSRDNTNEKLFF	TGTGCCAGCTCCCGGGACAACACTAATGAAAAACTGTTTTTT
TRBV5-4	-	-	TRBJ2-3	CASSPDVERETRYF	TGTGCCAGCAGCCCAGACGTGGAGCGTGAGACGCGGTATTTT
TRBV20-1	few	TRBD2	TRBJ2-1	CSARATSGDYNEQFF	TGCAGTGCTAGAGCGACTAGCGGGGATTACAATGAGCAGTTCTTC
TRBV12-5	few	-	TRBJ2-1	CASGKDRYNEQFF	TGTGCTAGTGGCAAGGACAGATACAATGAGCAGTTCTTC
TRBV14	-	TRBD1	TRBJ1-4	CASSEPGQGLTVEKLFF	TGTGCCAGCAGCGAACCGGGACAGGGGTTGACGGTTGAAAAACTGTTTTTT
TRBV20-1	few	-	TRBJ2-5	CSAGRRGSGETQYF	TGCAGTGCTGGACGAAGGGGGTCCGGAGAGACCCAGTACTTC
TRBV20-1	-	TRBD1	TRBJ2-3	CSACRQGLTDTQYF	TGCAGTGCTTGCCGACAGGGGCTCACAGATACGCAGTATTTT
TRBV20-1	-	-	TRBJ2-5	CSALPSAGQETQYF	TGCAGTGCCCTTCCTTCGGCGGGCCAAGAGACCCAGTACTTC
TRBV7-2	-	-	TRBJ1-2	CASSSGPGLYYGYTF	TGTGCCAGCAGCTCCGGGCCGGGATTATACTATGGCTACACCTTC
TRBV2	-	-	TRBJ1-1	CASSEGFGTGNTEAFF	TGTGCCAGCAGTGAAGGTTTCGGGACGGGGAACACTGAAGCTTTCTTT
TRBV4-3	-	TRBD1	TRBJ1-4	CASSRQTGPDEKLFF	TGCGCCAGCAGCCGGCAGACAGGGCCTGATGAAAAACTGTTTTTT
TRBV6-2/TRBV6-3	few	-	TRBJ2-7	CASNTVRHTPYEQYF	TGTGCCAGCAATACGGTCCGCCATACTCCCTACGAGCAGTACTTC
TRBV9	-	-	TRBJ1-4	CASSVDPFEELFF	TGTGCCAGCAGCGTAGATCCGTTCGAAGAACTGTTTTTT
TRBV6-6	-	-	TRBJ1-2	CASSYSTGFGAGYTF	TGTGCCAGCAGTTATTCGACCGGGTTTGGGGCTGGCTACACCTTC
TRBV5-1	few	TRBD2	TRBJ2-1	CASSATSGGTYNEQFF	TGCGCCAGCAGCGCGACTAGCGGGGGCACTTACAATGAGCAGTTCTTC
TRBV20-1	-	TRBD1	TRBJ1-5	CSARGQGLGPQHF	TGCAGTGCTAGAGGACAGGGGTTGGGGCCCCAGCATTTT